The following is a T cell receptor (beta chain) sequence with its context. The V end lost 8 bases, the J end lost 2 bases, and 9 bases lay between the germline ends. Germline lookup yields CDR1 SEHNR and CDR2 FQNEAQ (reference sequence). The CDR3 sequence is 12 residues long. This specimen comes from a study of CD8 T cells in Susac syndrome. Random hexamers were used to reverse transcribe the RNA input (roughly 0.5 to 1 ug). Via MiXCR, TCRdb re-called the immunoSEQ multiplex PCR reads, giving one row per CDR3 protein. The data show under 150,000 distinct CDR3 sequences, approximately 93% seen once. This receptor was taken from a human donor in good health. Input material: CD8+ T cells from PBMCs. The gene calls are TRBV7-9 and TRBJ2-5; tentatively, D is TRBD2 (7 bases). The CDR3 here is CASAGAQETQYF. In nucleotides, the CDR3 is TGTGCCAGCGCGGGGGCACAAGAGACCCAGTACTTC.